This TCR beta chain was retrieved from a study of T cell responses to AZD1222 COVID-19 vaccine. To note about this clone: Its cognate antigen is unknown.

J lost 7 bases, V lost 3 bases, and 6 bases had no gene match. The CDR3 totals 15 residues. Per the germline V gene, CDR1 is ENHRY and CDR2 is SYGVKD. Some clones are missing from TCRdb's copy, which holds only in-frame ones; the method was immunoSEQ multiplex PCR. The data hold some 140,000 clones, with about nine tenths observed a single time. Broader study findings: Nearly half of the spike-specific TCRs reportedly recognize variant regions that carry no mutations.

This receptor was taken from an adult in good health. The rearrangement links TRBV10-3 to TRBJ1-4; 9 nucleotides line up with TRBD1. Sample: peripheral blood, taken on day 0 of AZD1222 vaccination. The CDR3 is CAISEQTGGGEKLFF. CDR3 DNA: TGTGCCATCAGTGAACAGACAGGGGGGGGTGAAAAACTGTTTTTT.